These 5 T cell receptor beta chains came from one sample sequenced in a study of T cells after posttransplantation cyclophosphamide. Controls had myeloablative marrow grafts with methotrexate and calcineurin inhibitor, sampled at 1 year. The method was immunoSEQ multiplex PCR; TCRdb's version includes in-frame clones alone and lacks a portion of them. The sample consists of thousands of clones, 82% of them appearing once. Sequencing was performed on PBMCs, taken after an allogeneic stem cell transplant with a calcineurin inhibitor and methotrexate. The receptor source for this set is a male patient between 40 and 49 years old who received an allogeneic stem cell transplant from an unrelated donor, was CMV-positive, and had chronic GVHD only. The graft donor may account for some of the T cells.

The CDR3 loop reads CASSLTYRGSGIAYEQYF. The DNA for the CDR3 is TGCGCCAGCAGCCTGACCTACCGGGGTAGCGGGATCGCCTACGAGCAGTACTTC. The V call is TRBV5-1, the J call TRBJ2-7; 8 positions match TRBD2. Unmatched junction bases numbered 17, after V lost 4 bases and J lost 2 bases. CDR3 size: 18 residues. Germline CDR1 is SGHRS and CDR2 is YFSETQ.

This clone occurred once. This chain joins TRBV19 and TRBJ1-2, with a possible D match to TRBD1 (5 bases). The CDR3 covers 13 residues. Trimming pared 7 bases from V and 7 bases from J, leaving 16 bases between. The V gene's germline CDR1 is LNHDA and CDR2 SQIVND (reference sequence). The CDR3 DNA is TGTGCCAGTAAGGGGCCTAACTTTGGTGGCTACACCTTC. Protein: CASKGPNFGGYTF.

The chain recombines TRBV5-1 with TRBJ1-1; D call uncertain. CDR1 is SGHRS, CDR2 YFSETQ, per germline. This CDR3 is 14 amino acids long. V shed 0 bases and J shed 6 bases, with 12 bases lying between them. CDR3 region: CASSLEEGHAEAFF. CDR3 DNA: TGCGCCAGCAGCTTGGAAGAGGGTCATGCTGAAGCTTTCTTT. Looking up the rest from reference TRBV5-1 and TRBJ1-1 gives the full variable domain: KAGVTQTPRYLIKTRGQQVTLSCSPISGHRSVSWYQQTPGQGLQFLFEYFSETQRNKGNFPGRFSGRQFSNSRSEMNVSTLELGDSALYLCASSLEEGHAEAFFGQGTRLTVV.

The chain couples TRBV4-1 to TRBJ2-5, with D maybe TRBD1 (5 bases). Trimming took off 3 bases at V and 5 bases at J, with 19 bases between the two ends. Germline V gene lookup returns CDR1 MGHRA and CDR2 YSYEKL. The CDR3 is 16 amino acids. This CDR3 reads CASSHYDSDGRETQYF. The CDR3 region has the DNA TGCGCCAGCAGCCATTACGACAGTGACGGTCGTGAGACCCAGTACTTC.

This clone has a handful of counts. The genes are TRBV18 and TRBJ1-1; TRBD1 matches 8 bases. The germline gives CDR1 KGHSH, CDR2 LQKENI. V lost 6 bases and J lost 8; bases outside the gene matches: 8. The CDR3 totals 13 residues. As DNA, the CDR3 is TGTGCCAGCTCCCTAGGGTGGGACAGGGAAGCTTTCTTT. Amino acid sequence: CASSLGWDREAFF.